The T cell receptor beta chain described here comes from a study of T cells in Graves' hyperthyroidism and ophthalmopathy. This clonotype was found a few times. TCR beta CDR3 sequences were amplified from RNA transcripts. Primed by the HTBI set, a first-round RT-PCR was run on the TCR CDR3. One entry per CDR3 protein results from TCRdb running MiXCR on the multiplex PCR reads. The table includes hundreds of thousands of distinct CDR3 sequences, about 20% detected once. V lost 0 bases and J 6 bases, leaving 10 bases between the germline ends. Germline assignment: CDR1 SGHRS and CDR2 YFSETQ. CDR3 length: 14 amino acids. Out of approximately 9.9 ml of fresh peripheral blood came the PBMCs.

The V call is TRBV5-1, the J call TRBJ2-1; D may be TRBD1 or TRBD2 (5 bases each). Source material: blood. This receptor was identified in a man in his thirties or forties with Graves' ophthalmopathy. The CDR3 DNA sequence: TGCGCCAGCAGCTTGGCTTCTGGGACCAATGAGCAGTTCTTC. It yields the protein CASSLASGTNEQFF.